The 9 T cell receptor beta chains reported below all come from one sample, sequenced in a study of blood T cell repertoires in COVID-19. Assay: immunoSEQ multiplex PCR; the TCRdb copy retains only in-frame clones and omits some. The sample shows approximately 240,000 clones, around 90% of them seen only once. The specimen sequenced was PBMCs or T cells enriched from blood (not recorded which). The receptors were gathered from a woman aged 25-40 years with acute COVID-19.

The CDR3, as DNA: TGTGCCAGCAGTGTAATAGCGGGGCTTACCACCGGGGAGCTGTTTTTT. It encodes CASSVIAGLTTGELFF. The chain employs TRBV28 and TRBJ2-2, with 8 bases aligning to TRBD2. The CDR3 loop spans 16 amino acids. Germline V lookup: CDR1 MDHEN, CDR2 SYDVKM. J was trimmed by 4 bases and V by 5 bases; bases with no gene match: 9.

Written as DNA, the CDR3 is TGTGCCAGCAGTACAGGGCTTTATCAGCCCCAGCATTTT. Translating it yields CASSTGLYQPQHF. V gene TRBV6-2 or TRBV6-3 combines with J gene TRBJ1-5; a possible D gene is TRBD1 (6 bases). The germline gives CDR1 MNHEY, CDR2 SVGEGT. The CDR3 is 13 amino acids. With 5 bases removed from V and 5 bases from J, the gap between germline ends came to 10 bases.

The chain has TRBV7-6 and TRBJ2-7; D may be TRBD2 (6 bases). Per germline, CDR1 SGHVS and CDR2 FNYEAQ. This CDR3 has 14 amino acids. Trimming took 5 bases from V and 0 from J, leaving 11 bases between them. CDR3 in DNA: TGTGCCAGCAGCCCCCTAGCGTCCTCCTACGAGCAGTACTTC. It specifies CASSPLASSYEQYF.

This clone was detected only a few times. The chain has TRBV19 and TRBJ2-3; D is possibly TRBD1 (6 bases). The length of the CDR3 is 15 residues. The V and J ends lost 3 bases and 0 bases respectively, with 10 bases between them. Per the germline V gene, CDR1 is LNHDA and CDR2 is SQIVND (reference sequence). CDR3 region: CASSMGTPSTDTQYF. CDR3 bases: TGTGCCAGTAGTATGGGGACACCTAGCACAGATACGCAGTATTTT. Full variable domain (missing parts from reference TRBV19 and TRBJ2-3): DGGITQSPKYLFRKEGQNVTLSCEQNLNHDAMYWYRQDPGQGLRLIYYSQIVNDFQKGDIAEGYSVSREKKESFPLTVTSAQKNPTAFYLCASSMGTPSTDTQYFGPGTRLTVL.

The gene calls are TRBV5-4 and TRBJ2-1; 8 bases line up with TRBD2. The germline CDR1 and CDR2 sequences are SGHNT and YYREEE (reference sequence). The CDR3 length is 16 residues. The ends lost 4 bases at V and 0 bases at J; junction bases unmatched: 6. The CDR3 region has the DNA TGTGCCAGCAGCCGAATGGGACTAGACTCCTACAATGAGCAGTTCTTC. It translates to CASSRMGLDSYNEQFF.

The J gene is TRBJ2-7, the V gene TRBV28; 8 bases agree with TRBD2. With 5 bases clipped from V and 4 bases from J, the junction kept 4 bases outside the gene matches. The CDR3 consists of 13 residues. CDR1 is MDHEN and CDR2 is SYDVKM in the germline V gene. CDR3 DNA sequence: TGTGCCAGCAGTAGCGGGAGTATTTACGAGCAGTACTTC. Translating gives CASSSGSIYEQYF. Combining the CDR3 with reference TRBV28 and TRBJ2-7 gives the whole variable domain DVKVTQSSRYLVKRTGEKVFLECVQDMDHENMFWYRQDPGLGLRLIYFSYDVKMKEKGDIPEGYSVSREKKERFSLILESASTNQTSMYLCASSSGSIYEQYFGPGTRLTVT.

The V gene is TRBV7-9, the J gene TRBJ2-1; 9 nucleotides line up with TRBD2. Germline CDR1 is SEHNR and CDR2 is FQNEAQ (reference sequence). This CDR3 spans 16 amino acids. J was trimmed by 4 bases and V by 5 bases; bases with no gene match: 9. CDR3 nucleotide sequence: TGTGCCAGCAGCGAGATAGCGGGGGATGAATACAATGAGCAGTTCTTC. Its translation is CASSEIAGDEYNEQFF.

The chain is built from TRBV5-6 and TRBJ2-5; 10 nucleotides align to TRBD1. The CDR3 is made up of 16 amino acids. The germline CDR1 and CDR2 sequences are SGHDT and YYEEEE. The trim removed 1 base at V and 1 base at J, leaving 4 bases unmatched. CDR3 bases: TGTGCCAGCAGCTTGCTCGGGACAGGGGTCCAAGAGACCCAGTACTTC. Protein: CASSLLGTGVQETQYF. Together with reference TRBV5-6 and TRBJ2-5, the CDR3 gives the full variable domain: DAGVTQSPTHLIKTRGQQVTLRCSPKSGHDTVSWYQQALGQGPQFIFQYYEEEERQRGNFPDRFSGHQFPNYSSELNVNALLLGDSALYLCASSLLGTGVQETQYFGPGTRLLVL.

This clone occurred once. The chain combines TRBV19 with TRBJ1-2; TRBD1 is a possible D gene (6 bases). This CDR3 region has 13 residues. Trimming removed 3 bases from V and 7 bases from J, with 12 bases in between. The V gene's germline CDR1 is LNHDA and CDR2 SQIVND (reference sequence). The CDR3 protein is CASSIQGRGGYTF. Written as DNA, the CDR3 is TGTGCCAGTAGTATTCAGGGGAGAGGTGGCTACACCTTC.